This record looks at one TCR beta chain sequence and its context. Replicate sorted-subset PCRs were loaded with around 0.2 ug DNA, about 30,000 T cell genomes. Generated by immunoSEQ multiplex PCR, the TCRdb table keeps only in-frame clones and is missing some. The sample has hundreds of thousands of clones; 90% to 95% are singletons. Germline CDR1 reads LGHNA; CDR2 reads YNFKEQ. The CDR3 sequence is 16 residues long. The V end lost 0 bases, the J end lost 6 bases, and 18 bases lay between the germline ends. This sample was included in a study of shared clonotypes between healthy human individuals. Selected positively for CCR7 and CD45RO-negative, naive CD8 cells excluded terminally differentiated effector memory CD45RA+ cells. Adult donors, all healthy and HIV-negative, had no recent acute infections or vaccinations.

Input material: naive CD8+ T cells sorted from blood. The chain has TRBV4-2 and TRBJ2-7; TRBD2 is a possible D gene (6 bases). The sequence was obtained from a man aged 30 to 39 in good health. CDR3 in DNA: TGTGCCAGCAGCCAAGATCGCAACGGGGTGGGACTCGAGCAGTACTTC. This translates into CASSQDRNGVGLEQYF.